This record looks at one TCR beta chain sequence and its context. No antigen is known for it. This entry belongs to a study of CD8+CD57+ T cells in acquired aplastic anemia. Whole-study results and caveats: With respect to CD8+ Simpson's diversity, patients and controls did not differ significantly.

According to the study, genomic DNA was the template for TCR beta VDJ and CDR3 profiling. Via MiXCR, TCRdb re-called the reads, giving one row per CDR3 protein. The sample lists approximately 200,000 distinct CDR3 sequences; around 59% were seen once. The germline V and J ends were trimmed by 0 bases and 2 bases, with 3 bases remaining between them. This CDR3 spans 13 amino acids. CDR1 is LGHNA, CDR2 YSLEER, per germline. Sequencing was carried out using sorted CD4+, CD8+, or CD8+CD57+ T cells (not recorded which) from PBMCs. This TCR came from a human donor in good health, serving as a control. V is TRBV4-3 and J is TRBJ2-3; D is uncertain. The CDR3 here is CASSQEITDTQYF. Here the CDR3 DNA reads TGCGCCAGCAGCCAAGAAATCACAGATACGCAGTATTTT.